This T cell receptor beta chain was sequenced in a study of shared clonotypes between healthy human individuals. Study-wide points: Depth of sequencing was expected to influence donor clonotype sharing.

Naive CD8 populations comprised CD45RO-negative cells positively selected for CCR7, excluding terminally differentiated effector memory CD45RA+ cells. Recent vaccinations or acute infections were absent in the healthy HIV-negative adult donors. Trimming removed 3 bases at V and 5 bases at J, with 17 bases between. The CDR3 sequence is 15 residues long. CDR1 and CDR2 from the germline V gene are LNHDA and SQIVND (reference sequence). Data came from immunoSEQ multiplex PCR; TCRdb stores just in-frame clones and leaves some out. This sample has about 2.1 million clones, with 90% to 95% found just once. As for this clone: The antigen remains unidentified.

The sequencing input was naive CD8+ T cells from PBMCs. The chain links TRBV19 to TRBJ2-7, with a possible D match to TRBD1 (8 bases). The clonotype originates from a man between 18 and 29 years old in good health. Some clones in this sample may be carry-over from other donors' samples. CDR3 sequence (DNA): TGTGCCAGTAGTATCGGGGGGTCGACAGGGGACGAGCAGTACTTC. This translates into CASSIGGSTGDEQYF.